Shown below are 24 T cell receptor beta chains from a single sample sequenced in a study of cytomegalovirus exposure and HLA in healthy donors. Vbeta (60) and Jbeta (13) primers were used in the PCR. TCRdb keeps only in-frame clones here, not all; method: immunoSEQ multiplex PCR. The sample holds approximately 170,000 clones, 60% to 80% seen once. The sequenced sample was PBMCs. The receptors derive from a male donor in good health and CMV-seronegative.

This clone has only a few counts. This sequence joins TRBV27 and TRBJ2-5, with 9 bases matching TRBD2. This CDR3 has 14 amino acids. J gave up 2 bases and V 8 bases, and 6 bases lay outside the gene matches. Germline CDR1 and CDR2: MNHEY and SMNVEV (reference sequence). Here the CDR3 DNA reads TGTGCCAGCGTCCTGACTAGCGGTCAAGAGACCCAGTACTTC. Translating gives CASVLTSGQETQYF.

This sequence joins TRBV7-2 and TRBJ2-7; 8 nucleotides align to TRBD2. Germline CDR1 SGHTA, CDR2 FQGNSA. V shed 1 base and J 2 bases; nucleotides not matched to a gene: 4. The CDR3 extends over 15 amino acids. CDR3 sequence reads: CASSLEAGATYEQYF. CDR3 nucleotides: TGTGCCAGCAGCTTAGAAGCGGGAGCCACCTACGAGCAGTACTTC.

The V and J genes are TRBV27 and TRBJ1-1; no clear D gene. The CDR3 contains 14 residues. CDR1 is MNHEY and CDR2 is SMNVEV in the germline V gene (reference sequence). V was clipped by 8 bases and J by 7 bases, with 20 bases between them. The CDR3 DNA sequence: TGTGCCAGCCACCTGCGAACCCGTCCGGGTGAAGCTTTCTTT. This sequence encodes CASHLRTRPGEAFF.

This clone was found a few times. This chain links TRBV18 with TRBJ1-2; D is possibly TRBD1 (6 bases). The CDR3 covers 15 residues. The germline gives CDR1 KGHSH, CDR2 LQKENI. The V and J ends lost 3 bases and 1 base respectively, with 12 bases between them. Here the CDR3 reads CASSPGTGLNYGYTF. The CDR3, as DNA: TGTGCCAGCTCACCGGGTACAGGGCTTAACTATGGCTACACCTTC.

The genes are TRBV9 and TRBJ2-1, with D tentatively TRBD1 (6 bases). Germline values: CDR1 SGDLS, CDR2 YYNGEE. The CDR3 contains 14 residues. The V and J ends lost 2 bases and 5 bases respectively, with 11 bases between them. In DNA form, the CDR3 reads TGTGCCAGCAGCGTGATACAGGGTAACAATGAGCAGTTCTTC. This gives the protein CASSVIQGNNEQFF.

This clone was picked up a small number of times. The chain has TRBV6-5 and TRBJ1-2; TRBD1 matches at 11 bases. The CDR3 has 16 residues. The ends lost 0 bases at V and 6 bases at J; junction bases unmatched: 6. Germline assignment: CDR1 MNHEY and CDR2 SVGAGI. The CDR3 nucleotides read TGTGCCAGCAGTTACTCCGGGACAGGGGGACTTGATGGCTACACCTTC. This translates into CASSYSGTGGLDGYTF.

This chain uses TRBV30 with TRBJ2-1; D remains unclear. Trimming removed 3 bases at V and 0 bases at J, with 6 bases between. This CDR3 has 13 residues. CDR1 and CDR2 (germline): GTSNPN, SVGIG (reference sequence). Written as DNA, the CDR3 is TGTGCCTGGAGCTTGAGCTCCTACAATGAGCAGTTCTTC. Residues: CAWSLSSYNEQFF.

The chain recombines TRBV28 with TRBJ2-3, with 8 bases matching TRBD2. The V gene's germline CDR1 is MDHEN and CDR2 SYDVKM. The CDR3 contains 15 residues. V lost 4 bases, J lost 4 bases, and 7 bases stayed unmatched. DNA for the CDR3: TGTGCCAGCAGTTCCGGGGGGGGCGGCGCAGATACGCAGTATTTT. Amino acid sequence: CASSSGGGGADTQYF.

This sequence joins TRBV10-3 and TRBJ2-7; 11 bases are shared with TRBD2. The CDR3 loop spans 15 amino acids. Germline-derived CDR1 and CDR2 are ENHRY and SYGVKD. Losses at the gene ends were 8 bases for V and 7 bases for J; bases not matched to a gene: 13. CDR3 DNA: TGTGCCATCCAGACTAGCGGGACCCCGGAGGGGGAGCAGTACTTC. Translating gives CAIQTSGTPEGEQYF.

The chain uses TRBV10-2 and TRBJ2-3; TRBD2 matches 10 bases. This CDR3 contains 13 residues. Germline values: CDR1 WSHSY, CDR2 SAAADI. The V and J ends lost 11 bases and 3 bases, in that order; junction bases with no gene match: 5. As DNA, the CDR3 is TGCGCCTCAGGGACTAGCGAGACAGATACGCAGTATTTT. Translating it yields CASGTSETDTQYF.

This clone was observed a few times. The rearrangement uses TRBV7-9 and TRBJ2-7, with TRBD1 matching over 7 bases. The trim removed 3 bases at V and 4 bases at J, leaving 3 bases unmatched. The CDR3 contains 13 residues. Germline-derived CDR1 and CDR2 are SEHNR and FQNEAQ (reference sequence). The CDR3 reads CASSFGTEYEQYF. CDR3 sequence (DNA): TGTGCCAGCAGCTTTGGGACAGAATACGAGCAGTACTTC.

The rearrangement uses TRBV10-3 and TRBJ1-2; 10 positions match TRBD1. The CDR3 spans 16 residues. Per the germline V gene, CDR1 is ENHRY and CDR2 is SYGVKD. V lost 0 bases, J lost 2 bases, and 3 bases stayed unmatched. This CDR3 is CAISESGQGTNYGYTF. For the CDR3, the DNA is TGTGCCATCAGTGAGTCGGGACAGGGGACAAACTATGGCTACACCTTC.

The V call is TRBV7-9, the J call TRBJ2-7; TRBD1 is a possible D gene (6 bases). The CDR3 sequence is 13 residues long. Per the germline V gene, CDR1 is SEHNR and CDR2 is FQNEAQ (reference sequence). Trimming left V 5 bases short and J 2 bases short, with 10 bases between. The CDR3 loop reads CASSHTGPYEQYF. The CDR3 nucleotides read TGTGCCAGCAGCCACACAGGGCCCTACGAGCAGTACTTC.

V is TRBV19 and J is TRBJ1-1; tentatively, D is TRBD1 (5 bases). This CDR3 spans 16 amino acids. The V gene lost 6 bases and the J gene lost 1 base, with 18 bases spanning the gap. In germline, CDR1 is LNHDA, CDR2 SQIVND (reference sequence). CDR3 in DNA: TGTGCCAGTAGAACCACCTCAGGGCGGGGGAACACTGAAGCTTTCTTT. Its translation is CASRTTSGRGNTEAFF.

CDR3 loop: CASSLNPTARGELFF. The CDR3 DNA sequence: TGTGCCAGCAGCTTAAACCCGACAGCTAGGGGGGAGCTGTTTTTT. The chain employs TRBV7-9 and TRBJ2-2; possible D gene TRBD1, 5 bases. V lost 2 bases and J lost 8, with 15 bases in between. This CDR3 is 15 amino acids long. Germline-derived CDR1 and CDR2 are SEHNR and FQNEAQ (reference sequence).

The chain carries TRBV5-1 and TRBJ1-2, with TRBD1 identical over 9 bases. The CDR3 sequence is 13 residues long. Trimming cost V 3 bases and J 10 bases; bases outside gene matches: 7. Germline V CDR1 and CDR2: SGHRS, YFSETQ. CDR3 sequence reads: CASSWGQGAVYTF. The DNA for the CDR3 is TGCGCCAGCAGCTGGGGACAGGGAGCCGTCTACACCTTC.

The chain combines TRBV7-7 with TRBJ2-5, with 10 nucleotides matching TRBD2. Germline loops: CDR1 SSHAT, CDR2 FNYEAQ (reference sequence). After removal of 5 bases from V and 5 bases from J, the junction contained 11 bases not matched to a gene. CDR3 size: 16 residues. CDR3 nucleotide sequence: TGTGCCAGCAGCGAAGGAGGTCTAGCGGGGGTGGAGACCCAGTACTTC. Encoded protein: CASSEGGLAGVETQYF.

This clone came up a few times. The chain carries TRBV4-1 and TRBJ2-2, with D unresolved. V lost 3 bases, J lost 6 bases, and 5 bases lay in between. Germline V CDR1 and CDR2: MGHRA, YSYEKL. The CDR3 length is 12 residues. In DNA, the CDR3 is TGCGCCAGCAGCCACGAGGCCGGGGAGCTGTTTTTT. It yields the protein CASSHEAGELFF.

This clone came up a few times. The rearrangement links TRBV19 to TRBJ1-2; D not certain. Per the germline V gene, CDR1 is LNHDA and CDR2 is SQIVND (reference sequence). V shed 9 bases and J shed 0 bases, with 17 bases lying between them. This CDR3 spans 15 amino acids. CDR3: CASKPSRSANYGYTF. The CDR3 DNA reads TGTGCCAGCAAACCCTCCAGGTCTGCTAACTATGGCTACACCTTC.

This rearrangement joins TRBV6-1 to TRBJ2-3, with 11 positions matching TRBD2. The germline V gene encodes CDR1 MNHNS and CDR2 SASEGT. The CDR3 is 18 residues long. J was trimmed by 5 bases and V by 2 bases; bases with no gene match: 12. The CDR3 sequence is CASSEQRGSGGALDTQYF. The CDR3 region has the DNA TGTGCCAGCAGTGAACAACGGGGTAGCGGGGGGGCCCTAGATACGCAGTATTTT.

The chain carries TRBV29-1 and TRBJ1-4; D might be TRBD1 (5 bases). The V end lost 7 bases, the J end lost 6 bases, and 12 bases lay between the germline ends. The CDR3 runs to 12 residues. Looked up from germline, CDR1 is SQVTM and CDR2 is ANQGSEA. The CDR3 DNA reads TGCAGCGCGGGAGGGGCGTATGAAAAACTGTTTTTT. This encodes CSAGGAYEKLFF.

The chain joins TRBV9 to TRBJ1-3, with D possibly TRBD1 on 6 matching bases. The CDR3 extends over 16 amino acids. Between the trimmed V and J ends, which lost 4 bases and 0 bases, there was a span of 14 bases. Germline CDR1 is SGDLS and CDR2 is YYNGEE. CDR3 loop: CASSPTTGRSGNTIYF. Here the CDR3 DNA reads TGTGCCAGCAGCCCGACGACAGGACGCTCTGGAAACACCATATATTTT.

CDR3 sequence reads: CASSFQTSPKNIQYF. CDR3 nucleotide sequence: TGTGCCAGCAGCTTTCAGACTAGTCCCAAAAACATTCAGTACTTC. V usage is TRBV9 and J usage is TRBJ2-4; possible D gene TRBD2, 6 bases. Germline V gene sequence: CDR1 SGDLS, CDR2 YYNGEE. Trimming cost V 4 bases and J 2 bases, with 13 bases left between them. CDR3 length: 15 residues. The whole variable domain, filled in from reference TRBV9 and TRBJ2-4, reads DSGVTQTPKHLITATGQRVTLRCSPRSGDLSVYWYQQSLDQGLQFLIQYYNGEERAKGNILERFSAQQFPDLHSELNLSSLELGDSALYFCASSFQTSPKNIQYFGAGTRLSVL.

The chain links TRBV27 to TRBJ2-7, with 14 bases identical to TRBD2. The germline V gene encodes CDR1 MNHEY and CDR2 SMNVEV (reference sequence). V was clipped by 7 bases and J by 7 bases; unmatched bases: 6. The CDR3 is made up of 14 amino acids. CDR3 nucleotide sequence: TGTGCCAGCACCGGGACTAGCGGGAGTAAAGAGCAGTACTTC. Protein sequence: CASTGTSGSKEQYF.